Listed below are T cell receptor beta chains from one sample, sequenced in a study of T cells after yellow fever vaccination. TCRdb itself ran the 5' RACE reads through MiXCR, one entry per CDR3 protein. Of 300,000 to 400,000 distinct CDR3 sequences in the sample, 6.2% are singletons; the top ten hold approximately 15%. The sequencing here drew on PBMCs, taken 5 days after the yellow fever booster vaccination. The receptors come from a man aged 25-45 years who received the YFV17D yellow fever vaccine. Both conserved end residues are part of each CDR3. The order of the fields is CDR3 DNA, CDR3 protein, CDR3 length, J gene, D gene, V gene, clone size. D genes are given only for firm matches. Only some rows state a clone size, as once, few, many or a class for expanded clones.

DNA: TGTGCCAGCAGTTTACGGGAGGACCTGTTCTTC
CDR3: CASSLREDLFF
length: 11
J: TRBJ2-1
D: TRBD2
V: TRBV28
size: few

DNA: TGTGCCAGCAGCTTTCTAGCGGGAGGCCACGAGCAGTACTTC
CDR3: CASSFLAGGHEQYF
length: 14
J: TRBJ2-7
D: TRBD2
V: TRBV7-2
size: many

DNA: TGTGCCAGCAGCCCAACCGGACAGGGCACCTACGAGCAGTACTTC
CDR3: CASSPTGQGTYEQYF
length: 15
J: TRBJ2-7
D: TRBD1
V: TRBV7-2
size: -

DNA: TGTGCCAGCAGCCCCGGGGAGCGGGGGAACCAAGAGACCCAGTACTTC
CDR3: CASSPGERGNQETQYF
length: 16
J: TRBJ2-5
D: TRBD2
V: TRBV12-3/TRBV12-4
size: many

DNA: TGCGCCAGCAGCCTAGAAGGACAGGTATCGGACATTCAGTACTTC
CDR3: CASSLEGQVSDIQYF
length: 15
J: TRBJ2-4
D: TRBD1
V: TRBV4-3
size: -

DNA: TGTGCCAGCAGCAAATACAGTAGCGAGAAAGAGACCCAGTACTTC
CDR3: CASSKYSSEKETQYF
length: 15
J: TRBJ2-5
D: -
V: TRBV21-1
size: few

DNA: TGTGCCAGCAGTCCAGGGGAGGGTCAGCCCCAGCATTTT
CDR3: CASSPGEGQPQHF
length: 13
J: TRBJ1-5
D: -
V: TRBV12-3/TRBV12-4
size: many

DNA: TGTGCCAGCAGCCTATCGCCGGGGGATACGCAGTATTTT
CDR3: CASSLSPGDTQYF
length: 13
J: TRBJ2-3
D: -
V: TRBV7-2
size: many

DNA: TGCGCCAGCAGTCTTGCGACAGGGGGTTCATCGACAGATACGCAGTATTTT
CDR3: CASSLATGGSSTDTQYF
length: 17
J: TRBJ2-3
D: TRBD1
V: TRBV5-1
size: many

DNA: TGTGCCAGCAGTTCGCCCCAACCCAATGAGCAGTTCTTC
CDR3: CASSSPQPNEQFF
length: 13
J: TRBJ2-1
D: -
V: TRBV12-3/TRBV12-4
size: once

DNA: TGTGCCAGCAGCCTGGACCAAAGAGGGCAGCTGTTTTTT
CDR3: CASSLDQRGQLFF
length: 13
J: TRBJ2-2
D: -
V: TRBV11-2
size: few

DNA: TGTGCCAGCAGTTACGCGGCTAGCGGGCTCTACGAGCAGTACTTC
CDR3: CASSYAASGLYEQYF
length: 15
J: TRBJ2-7
D: TRBD2
V: TRBV6-5
size: few

DNA: TGCAGTGCAAGGGGGGGGGGTGGTCCCGGGGAGCTGTTTTTT
CDR3: CSARGGGGPGELFF
length: 14
J: TRBJ2-2
D: -
V: TRBV20-1
size: few

DNA: TGTGCCACATCAACAGGGGGTCACTACGAGCAGTACTTC
CDR3: CATSTGGHYEQYF
length: 13
J: TRBJ2-7
D: TRBD1
V: TRBV24-1
size: many

DNA: TGCAGCACAAGCGGGAGAGGAAGCACAGATACGCAGTATTTT
CDR3: CSTSGRGSTDTQYF
length: 14
J: TRBJ2-3
D: TRBD2
V: TRBV29-1
size: many

DNA: TGTGCCAGCAGCCCAGTAGGGGGCCCCTACGAGCAGTACTTC
CDR3: CASSPVGGPYEQYF
length: 14
J: TRBJ2-7
D: TRBD1
V: TRBV27
size: -

DNA: TGTGCCATCAGGGACACAGGGTGGGCCGGGGAGCTGTTTTTT
CDR3: CAIRDTGWAGELFF
length: 14
J: TRBJ2-2
D: -
V: TRBV10-3
size: many

DNA: TGTGCCAGCGGGGACAGGGGCGCGAATGAGCAGTTCTTC
CDR3: CASGDRGANEQFF
length: 13
J: TRBJ2-1
D: TRBD1
V: TRBV6-1
size: -

DNA: TGTGCCAGCAGCTTAGTCCCCCCCCAGCTTACGTACCAAGAGACCCAGTACTTC
CDR3: CASSLVPPQLTYQETQYF
length: 18
J: TRBJ2-5
D: -
V: TRBV11-2
size: few

DNA: TGTGCCAGCAGCTCGACCCCCGGGGGACAGCCCGGGGAGCTGTTTTTT
CDR3: CASSSTPGGQPGELFF
length: 16
J: TRBJ2-2
D: -
V: TRBV7-3
size: few

DNA: TGCGCCAGCAGCCAAGATCAGGGGAGCTCCTACAATGAGCAGTTCTTC
CDR3: CASSQDQGSSYNEQFF
length: 16
J: TRBJ2-1
D: -
V: TRBV4-3
size: many

DNA: TGTGCCAGCAATCTTCAGCCCCAGCATTTT
CDR3: CASNLQPQHF
length: 10
J: TRBJ1-5
D: -
V: TRBV28
size: few

DNA: TGTGCCAGCTCACACACCGCAGGGCGGGACACCGGGGAGCTGTTTTTT
CDR3: CASSHTAGRDTGELFF
length: 16
J: TRBJ2-2
D: -
V: TRBV18
size: few

DNA: TGTGCCAGCAGCCAAGAAGCGGGAGGAGCCAGAGGTGAGCAGTTCTTC
CDR3: CASSQEAGGARGEQFF
length: 16
J: TRBJ2-1
D: TRBD2
V: TRBV4-2
size: few

DNA: TGTGCCACCGAAGGACTAGCGGGGGGCCCTTTGTATTTT
CDR3: CATEGLAGGPLYF
length: 13
J: TRBJ2-3
D: TRBD2
V: TRBV24-1
size: few

DNA: TGTGCCAGCAGCTTGGAGGTTACGTCTCCCTACGAGCAGTACTTC
CDR3: CASSLEVTSPYEQYF
length: 15
J: TRBJ2-7
D: -
V: TRBV5-4
size: few

DNA: TGCGCCAGCAGTAAACAGGGACCGTGGGAACTCAATGAGCAGTTCTTC
CDR3: CASSKQGPWELNEQFF
length: 16
J: TRBJ2-1
D: -
V: TRBV4-3
size: many

DNA: TGTGCCAGCAGCCGGGATTGGGGCCGGACGGTAAAGACCCAGTACTTC
CDR3: CASSRDWGRTVKTQYF
length: 16
J: TRBJ2-5
D: -
V: TRBV11-2
size: -

DNA: TGTGCCAGCAGCTTAGACGACAGGGCCTACGAGCAGTACTTC
CDR3: CASSLDDRAYEQYF
length: 14
J: TRBJ2-7
D: TRBD1
V: TRBV7-6
size: few

DNA: TGTGCCAGCAGCCCGCGGACCGTAGCCGGGGAGCTGTTTTTT
CDR3: CASSPRTVAGELFF
length: 14
J: TRBJ2-2
D: -
V: TRBV7-2
size: many

DNA: TGTGCCAGCAGCTTGGTAAGCTTTCAGTTCTTC
CDR3: CASSLVSFQFF
length: 11
J: TRBJ2-1
D: -
V: TRBV5-8
size: few